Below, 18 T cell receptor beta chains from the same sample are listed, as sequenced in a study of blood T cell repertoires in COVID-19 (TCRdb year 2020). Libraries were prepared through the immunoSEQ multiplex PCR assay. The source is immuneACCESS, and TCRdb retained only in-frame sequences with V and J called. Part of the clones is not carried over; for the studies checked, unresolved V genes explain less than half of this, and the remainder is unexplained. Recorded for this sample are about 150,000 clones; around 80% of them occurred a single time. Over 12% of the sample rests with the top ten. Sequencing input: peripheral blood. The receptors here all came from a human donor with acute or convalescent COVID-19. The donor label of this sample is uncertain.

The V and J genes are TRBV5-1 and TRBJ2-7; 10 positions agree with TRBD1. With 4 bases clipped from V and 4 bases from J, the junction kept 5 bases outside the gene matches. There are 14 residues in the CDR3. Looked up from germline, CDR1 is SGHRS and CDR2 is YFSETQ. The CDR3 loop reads CASSPTGGSYEQYF. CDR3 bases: TGCGCCAGCAGCCCGACAGGGGGCAGTTACGAGCAGTACTTC.

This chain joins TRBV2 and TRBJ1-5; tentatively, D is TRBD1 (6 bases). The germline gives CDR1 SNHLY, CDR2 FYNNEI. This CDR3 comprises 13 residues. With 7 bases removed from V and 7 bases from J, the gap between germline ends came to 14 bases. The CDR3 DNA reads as TGTGCCAGCATGTCGACAGGCGGCCAGCCCCAGCATTTT. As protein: CASMSTGGQPQHF.

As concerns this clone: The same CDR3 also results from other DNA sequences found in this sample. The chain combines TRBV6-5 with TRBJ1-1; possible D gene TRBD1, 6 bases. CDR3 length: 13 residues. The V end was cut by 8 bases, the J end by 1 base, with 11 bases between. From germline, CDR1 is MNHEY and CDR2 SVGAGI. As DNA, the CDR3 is TGTGCCAGCTTATTACAGGGGAACACTGAAGCTTTCTTT. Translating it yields CASLLQGNTEAFF.

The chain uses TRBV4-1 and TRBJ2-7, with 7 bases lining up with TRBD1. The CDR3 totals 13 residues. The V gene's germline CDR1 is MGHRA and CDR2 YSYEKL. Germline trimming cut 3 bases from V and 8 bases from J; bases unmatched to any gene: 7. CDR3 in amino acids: CASSQTTGYKQYF. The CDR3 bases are TGCGCCAGCAGCCAGACGACAGGGTATAAGCAGTACTTC.

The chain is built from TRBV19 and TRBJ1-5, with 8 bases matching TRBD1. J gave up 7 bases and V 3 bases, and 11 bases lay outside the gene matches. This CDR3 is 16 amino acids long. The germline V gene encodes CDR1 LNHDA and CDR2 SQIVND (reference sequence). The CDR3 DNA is TGTGCCAGTAGTATGGGGGACAGGCCGGTCAGGCAGCCCCAGCATTTT. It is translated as CASSMGDRPVRQPQHF.

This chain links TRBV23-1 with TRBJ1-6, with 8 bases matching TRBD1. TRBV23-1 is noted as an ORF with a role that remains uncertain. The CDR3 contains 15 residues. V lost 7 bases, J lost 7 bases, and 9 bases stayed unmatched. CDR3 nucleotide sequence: TGCGCCAGCACCCTGAAGGGACAGGCGAATTCACCCCTCCACTTT. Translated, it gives CASTLKGQANSPLHF.

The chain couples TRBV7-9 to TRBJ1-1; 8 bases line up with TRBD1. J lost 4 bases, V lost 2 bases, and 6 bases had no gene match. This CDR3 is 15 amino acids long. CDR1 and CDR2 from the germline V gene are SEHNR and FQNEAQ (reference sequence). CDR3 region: CASSLSRTGFTEAFF. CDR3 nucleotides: TGTGCCAGCAGCTTAAGTCGGACAGGGTTCACTGAAGCTTTCTTT.

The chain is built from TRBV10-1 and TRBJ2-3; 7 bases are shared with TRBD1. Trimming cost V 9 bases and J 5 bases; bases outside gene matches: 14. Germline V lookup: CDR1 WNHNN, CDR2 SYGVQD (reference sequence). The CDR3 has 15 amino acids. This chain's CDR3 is CARSCDREGEDTQYF. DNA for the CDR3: TGCGCCAGATCCTGCGACAGGGAAGGTGAAGATACGCAGTATTTT.

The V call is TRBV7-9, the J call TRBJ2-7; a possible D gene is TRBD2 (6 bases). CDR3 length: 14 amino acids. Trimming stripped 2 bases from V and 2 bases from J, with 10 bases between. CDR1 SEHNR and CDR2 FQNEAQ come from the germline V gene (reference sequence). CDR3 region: CASSLQGGTYEQYF. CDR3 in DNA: TGTGCCAGCAGCTTACAAGGAGGGACCTACGAGCAGTACTTC.

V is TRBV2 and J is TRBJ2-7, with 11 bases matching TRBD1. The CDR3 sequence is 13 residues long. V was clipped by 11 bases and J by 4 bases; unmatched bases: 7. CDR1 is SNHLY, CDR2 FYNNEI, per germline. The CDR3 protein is CAGGQGAEYEQYF. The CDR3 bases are TGTGCCGGCGGACAGGGGGCCGAATACGAGCAGTACTTC.

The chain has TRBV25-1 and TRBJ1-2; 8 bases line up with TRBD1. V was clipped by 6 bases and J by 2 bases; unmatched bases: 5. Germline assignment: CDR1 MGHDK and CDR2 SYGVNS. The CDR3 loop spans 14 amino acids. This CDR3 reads CASSRGLENYGYTF. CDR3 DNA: TGTGCCAGCAGCAGGGGGCTAGAAAACTATGGCTACACCTTC.

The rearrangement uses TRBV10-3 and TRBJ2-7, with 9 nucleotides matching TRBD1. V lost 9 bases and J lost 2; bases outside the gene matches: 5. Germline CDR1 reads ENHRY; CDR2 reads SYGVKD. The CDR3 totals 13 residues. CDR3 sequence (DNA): TGTGCCATGAGCGGGACAGGGCCCTACGAGCAGTACTTC. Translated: CAMSGTGPYEQYF.

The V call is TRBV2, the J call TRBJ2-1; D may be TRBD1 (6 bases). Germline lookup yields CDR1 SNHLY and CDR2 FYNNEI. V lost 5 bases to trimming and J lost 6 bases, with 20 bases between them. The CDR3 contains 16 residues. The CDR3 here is CASSQTLSGQRNEQFF. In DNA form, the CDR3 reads TGTGCCAGCAGTCAAACCCTGTCGGGACAACGCAATGAGCAGTTCTTC.

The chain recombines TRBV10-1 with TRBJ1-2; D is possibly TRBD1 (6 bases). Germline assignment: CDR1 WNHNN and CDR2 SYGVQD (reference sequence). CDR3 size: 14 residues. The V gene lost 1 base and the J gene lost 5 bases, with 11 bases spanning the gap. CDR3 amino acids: CASSEYRDQYGYTF. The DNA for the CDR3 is TGCGCCAGCAGTGAGTACAGGGACCAATATGGCTACACCTTC.

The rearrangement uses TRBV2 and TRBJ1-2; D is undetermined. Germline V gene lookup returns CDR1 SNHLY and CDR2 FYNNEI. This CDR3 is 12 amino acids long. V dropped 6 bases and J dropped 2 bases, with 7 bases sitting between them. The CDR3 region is CASRESNYGYTF. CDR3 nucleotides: TGTGCCAGCAGAGAGAGCAACTATGGCTACACCTTC.

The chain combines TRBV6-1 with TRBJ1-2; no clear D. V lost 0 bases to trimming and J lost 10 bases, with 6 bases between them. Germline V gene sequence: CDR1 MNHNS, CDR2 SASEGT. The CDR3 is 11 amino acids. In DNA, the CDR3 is TGTGCCAGCAGTGAAGCGCGCGTCTACACCTTC. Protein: CASSEARVYTF.

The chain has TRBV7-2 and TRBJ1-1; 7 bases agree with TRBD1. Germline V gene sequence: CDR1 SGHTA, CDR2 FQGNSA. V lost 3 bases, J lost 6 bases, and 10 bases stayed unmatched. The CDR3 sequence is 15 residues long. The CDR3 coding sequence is TGTGCCAGCAGCTTTGAGGGACAAGGGGGCCCTGAAGCTTTCTTT. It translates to CASSFEGQGGPEAFF.

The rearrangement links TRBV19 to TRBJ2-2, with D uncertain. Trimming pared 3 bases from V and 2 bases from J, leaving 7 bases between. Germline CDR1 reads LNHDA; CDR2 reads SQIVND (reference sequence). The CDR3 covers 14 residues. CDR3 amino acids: CASSIRSNTGELFF. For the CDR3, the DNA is TGTGCCAGTAGTATTCGGTCAAACACCGGGGAGCTGTTTTTT.